Each of the 10 T cell receptor beta chains below was sequenced from the same sample in a study of cytomegalovirus exposure and HLA in healthy donors. The PCR ran on 60 Vbeta and 13 Jbeta primers. Sequencing used immunoSEQ multiplex PCR; TCRdb keeps in-frame clones, though not all of them. The profile shows under 200,000 clones, approximately 80% of them singletons. Material for sequencing was PBMCs. These TCRs come from a woman aged 25 to 39 in good health and CMV-seropositive.

The gene calls are TRBV7-8 and TRBJ2-2; 7 bases align to TRBD2. Germline CDR1 reads SGHVS; CDR2 reads FQNEAQ. The junction had 9 bases not matched to a gene; V was cut back by 5 bases and J by 3 bases. The CDR3 totals 16 residues. This CDR3 reads CASSPKERGYTGELFF. CDR3 DNA: TGTGCCAGCAGCCCTAAGGAGCGGGGATACACCGGGGAGCTGTTTTTT.

This sequence joins TRBV28 and TRBJ1-2; possible D gene TRBD1, 6 bases. Germline assignment: CDR1 MDHEN and CDR2 SYDVKM. Trimming removed 2 bases at V and 4 bases at J, with 11 bases between. The CDR3 contains 14 residues. The CDR3 loop is CASSLEQGVYGYTF. CDR3 sequence (DNA): TGTGCCAGCAGTTTAGAACAGGGTGTCTATGGCTACACCTTC.

V gene TRBV5-1 combines with J gene TRBJ2-5, with D possibly TRBD2 on 6 matching bases. V was clipped by 6 bases and J by 4 bases, with 22 bases between them. The CDR3 is made up of 16 amino acids. Per germline, CDR1 SGHRS and CDR2 YFSETQ. CDR3: CASNLTRGRMGETQYF. DNA for the CDR3: TGCGCCAGCAACTTAACTCGGGGGAGGATGGGAGAGACCCAGTACTTC. The full variable domain, rest sourced from reference TRBV5-1 and TRBJ2-5, is KAGVTQTPRYLIKTRGQQVTLSCSPISGHRSVSWYQQTPGQGLQFLFEYFSETQRNKGNFPGRFSGRQFSNSRSEMNVSTLELGDSALYLCASNLTRGRMGETQYFGPGTRLLVL.

The chain combines TRBV11-2 with TRBJ1-2; perhaps TRBD1 as D (6 bases). Germline CDR1 is SGHAT and CDR2 is FQNNGV. The V end was cut by 8 bases, the J end by 4 bases, with 14 bases between. The CDR3 spans 13 residues. The CDR3: CASQGQGTYGYTF. The CDR3 nucleotides read TGTGCCAGCCAGGGTCAGGGGACCTATGGCTACACCTTC.

The J gene is TRBJ1-6, the V gene TRBV30; a possible D gene is TRBD1 (6 bases). Deletions cut 4 bases from V and 0 bases from J, with 13 bases between. This CDR3 has 16 residues. From germline, CDR1 is GTSNPN and CDR2 SVGIG (reference sequence). CDR3 region: CAWTARGASYNSPLHF. The CDR3 DNA follows: TGTGCCTGGACCGCCCGGGGGGCCTCCTATAATTCACCCCTCCACTTT.

J is TRBJ1-6 and V is TRBV28, with D possibly TRBD1 on 5 matching bases. V was pared by 6 bases and J by 1 base, with 10 bases between. The germline gives CDR1 MDHEN, CDR2 SYDVKM. The CDR3 has 15 residues. The CDR3 here is CASRPQGSYNSPLHF. In DNA form, the CDR3 reads TGTGCCAGCAGGCCCCAGGGTTCCTATAATTCACCCCTCCACTTT.

V and J are TRBV7-8 and TRBJ1-1, with 8 bases matching TRBD1. The CDR3 extends over 14 amino acids. V lost 4 bases to trimming and J lost 12 bases; unmatched junction nucleotides: 13. Looked up from germline, CDR1 is SGHVS and CDR2 is FQNEAQ. For the CDR3, the DNA is TGTGCCAGCAGCTCTTCACTCCGGACAGGGACAACTTTCTTT. Translating it yields CASSSSLRTGTTFF.

The chain couples TRBV7-2 to TRBJ2-7, with D uncertain. Germline V gene data show CDR1 as SGHTA and CDR2 as FQGNSA. V lost 2 bases to trimming and J lost 3 bases, with 8 bases between them. This CDR3 has 13 residues. The CDR3 spells CASSLSLYYEQYF. DNA of the CDR3: TGTGCCAGCAGCTTATCCCTTTACTACGAGCAGTACTTC.

The chain recombines TRBV9 with TRBJ1-2; 7 positions agree with TRBD1. The V segment lost 0 bases and the J segment 4 bases; nucleotides outside the gene matches: 0. Germline values: CDR1 SGDLS, CDR2 YYNGEE. The CDR3 has 13 residues. CDR3 sequence (DNA): TGTGCCAGCAGCGTAGGGGACAGCTATGGCTACACCTTC. It yields the protein CASSVGDSYGYTF.

The chain links TRBV5-4 to TRBJ2-2; 7 bases fit TRBD2. After removal of 4 bases from V and 5 bases from J, the junction contained 14 bases not matched to a gene. The germline V gene has CDR1 SGHNT and CDR2 YYREEE (reference sequence). CDR3 length: 17 residues. CDR3 nucleotides: TGTGCCAGCAGCGTTCCCCCCCTGGCGGGAGTGACCGGGGAGCTGTTTTTT. Translating it yields CASSVPPLAGVTGELFF.